This paragraph reports one T cell receptor beta chain. Antigen specificity is unknown. Expressed TCRB transcripts got sequenced, as all isolated RNA was reverse transcribed. Approximately 3.4 million reads, on average, came from each naive, central memory and regulatory T cell sample. TCRdb keeps only in-frame clones here, not all; method: immunoSEQ multiplex PCR. The table records under 450,000 clones, over 13% of them present only once. The data belong to a study of beta chain features in type 1 diabetes. Study-level findings and limits: It was among patients, rather than healthy donors, that naive, central memory and Treg TCRB repertoires appeared more similar. VDJ junctions sequenced from type 1 diabetes patients showed fewer insertions and more deletions.

Material for sequencing was naive CD4+ T cells from blood. The TCR originated in a woman aged 18-29 years in good health.

CDR3 amino acids: CASSPRDRGFEQYF. CDR3 nucleotides: TGTGCCAGCAGCCCCCGGGACAGGGGTTTCGAGCAGTACTTC. The V and J genes are TRBV7-2 and TRBJ2-7; 10 nucleotides agree with TRBD1. CDR1 and CDR2 from the germline V gene are SGHTA and FQGNSA. J lost 6 bases, V lost 5 bases, and 7 bases had no gene match. This CDR3 contains 14 residues.